The 18 T cell receptor beta chains in this list originate from one sample, sequenced in a study of T cell responses to AZD1222 COVID-19 vaccine. Method: immunoSEQ multiplex PCR; TCRdb's copy keeps in-frame clones and lacks some. The sample includes more than 150,000 clones, 80% to 95% seen only once; the top ten take roughly 1.9%. Sequenced here: peripheral blood, sampled 28 days after the second AZD1222 dose. The source is an adult who received the AZD1222 COVID-19 vaccine.

V is TRBV6-5 and J is TRBJ1-4, with D hard to call. CDR1 and CDR2 (germline): MNHEY, SVGAGI. V was clipped by 4 bases and J by 8 bases, with 14 bases between them. This CDR3 has 14 amino acids. Here the CDR3 DNA reads TGTGCCAGCAGTTCCGGGATCCCAAGAGAAAAACTGTTTTTT. Translation gives CASSSGIPREKLFF.

The chain is built from TRBV18 and TRBJ1-1, with D possibly TRBD1 on 5 matching bases. From germline, CDR1 is KGHSH and CDR2 LQKENI. V was shortened by 3 bases and J by 2 bases, with 10 bases between the two germline ends. The CDR3 totals 14 residues. The CDR3 nucleotides are TGTGCCAGCTCACCCGACAGCAGTAACACTGAAGCTTTCTTT. Translating it yields CASSPDSSNTEAFF.

The chain is built from TRBV5-1 and TRBJ2-5, with 7 bases fitting TRBD2. With V trimmed by 5 bases and J by 2 bases, 12 bases remained unmatched. Germline V gene lookup returns CDR1 SGHRS and CDR2 YFSETQ. The CDR3 contains 16 residues. This chain's CDR3 is CASSLSGTSVQETQYF. CDR3 nucleotides: TGCGCCAGCAGTCTCAGCGGGACTTCCGTTCAAGAGACCCAGTACTTC. Full variable domain (outside the CDR3, taken from reference TRBV5-1 and TRBJ2-5): KAGVTQTPRYLIKTRGQQVTLSCSPISGHRSVSWYQQTPGQGLQFLFEYFSETQRNKGNFPGRFSGRQFSNSRSEMNVSTLELGDSALYLCASSLSGTSVQETQYFGPGTRLLVL.

The chain uses TRBV10-3 and TRBJ2-3; perhaps TRBD2 as D (6 bases). V lost 2 bases to trimming and J lost 2 bases, with 8 bases between them. This CDR3 contains 14 residues. Germline V gene lookup returns CDR1 ENHRY and CDR2 SYGVKD. CDR3 bases: TGTGCCATCAGTGAGGGACTATCCACAGATACGCAGTATTTT. This sequence encodes CAISEGLSTDTQYF.

V is TRBV7-7 and J is TRBJ2-2; 8 bases match TRBD1. The CDR3 has 15 amino acids. V gave up 5 bases and J gave up 3 bases; unmatched junction bases: 5. CDR1 and CDR2 from the germline V gene are SSHAT and FNYEAQ (reference sequence). The CDR3, as DNA: TGTGCCAGCAGCGCTGCAGGGGGCCACACCGGGGAGCTGTTTTTT. This translates into CASSAAGGHTGELFF.

The rearrangement links TRBV7-2 to TRBJ2-7, with 11 bases identical to TRBD1. Germline assignment: CDR1 SGHTA and CDR2 FQGNSA. The CDR3 length is 15 residues. The ends lost 2 bases at V and 5 bases at J; junction bases unmatched: 5. CDR3 loop: CASSLMDRGPHEQYF. The CDR3 DNA reads TGTGCCAGCAGCTTAATGGACAGGGGGCCTCACGAGCAGTACTTC.

This chain links TRBV28 with TRBJ1-3, with D hard to call. The CDR3 covers 17 residues. The germline gives CDR1 MDHEN, CDR2 SYDVKM. V shed 7 bases and J shed 0 bases, with 19 bases lying between them. CDR3 in amino acids: CASTFLPPRSSGNTIYF. CDR3 DNA sequence: TGTGCCAGCACCTTTCTCCCGCCAAGATCCTCTGGAAACACCATATATTTT. Full variable domain (rest looked up from reference TRBV28 and TRBJ1-3): DVKVTQSSRYLVKRTGEKVFLECVQDMDHENMFWYRQDPGLGLRLIYFSYDVKMKEKGDIPEGYSVSREKKERFSLILESASTNQTSMYLCASTFLPPRSSGNTIYFGEGSWLTVV.

This rearrangement joins TRBV28 to TRBJ1-6, with a possible D match to TRBD1 (6 bases). Germline V gene lookup returns CDR1 MDHEN and CDR2 SYDVKM. This CDR3 has 15 residues. V lost 1 base and J 7 bases, leaving 11 bases between the germline ends. The CDR3 bases are TGTGCCAGCAGTTTATTTCCAGGGGCGAATTCACCCCTCCACTTT. Amino acids: CASSLFPGANSPLHF.

This chain uses TRBV28 with TRBJ1-6; D not resolved. The germline V and J ends were trimmed by 5 bases and 8 bases, with 7 bases remaining between them. Germline CDR1 reads MDHEN; CDR2 reads SYDVKM. CDR3 length equals 12 residues. DNA for the CDR3: TGTGCCAGCAGTAACCCAGATTCACCCCTCCACTTT. As protein: CASSNPDSPLHF.

The rearrangement links TRBV13 to TRBJ2-1; 10 nucleotides line up with TRBD1. J lost 7 bases, V lost 4 bases, and 13 bases had no gene match. Germline CDR1 is PRHDT and CDR2 is FYEKMQ (reference sequence). This CDR3 comprises 17 residues. The CDR3 bases are TGTGCCAGCAGCTCACGGTGGGGGACAGGGGCGAGGAATGAGCAGTTCTTC. Its protein is CASSSRWGTGARNEQFF.

V gene TRBV6-5 combines with J gene TRBJ2-7, with D tentatively TRBD1 or TRBD2 (7 bases each). V lost 6 bases and J 1 base, leaving 16 bases between the germline ends. The length of the CDR3 is 15 residues. CDR1 MNHEY and CDR2 SVGAGI come from the germline V gene. The CDR3 DNA is TGTGCCAGCAGCCGGGGGGACAGACCATCCTACGAGCAGTACTTC. Its translation: CASSRGDRPSYEQYF.

The chain links TRBV11-3 to TRBJ2-1, with 7 bases lining up with TRBD2. This CDR3 is built from 16 residues. V lost 5 bases to trimming and J lost 4 bases; unmatched junction nucleotides: 11. Germline values: CDR1 SGHNT, CDR2 YENEEA. The CDR3 here is CASSRGGAGHYNEQFF. In DNA form, the CDR3 reads TGTGCCAGCAGCCGGGGTGGAGCGGGGCATTACAATGAGCAGTTCTTC.

V and J are TRBV7-9 and TRBJ1-2, with D maybe TRBD1 (6 bases). This CDR3 spans 14 amino acids. Germline lookup yields CDR1 SEHNR and CDR2 FQNEAQ (reference sequence). V lost 1 base and J 6 bases, leaving 12 bases between the germline ends. CDR3 region: CASSLGWGAHGYTF. Here the CDR3 DNA reads TGTGCCAGCAGCTTAGGTTGGGGGGCCCATGGCTACACCTTC.

The chain combines TRBV7-9 with TRBJ2-5; D might be TRBD1 (7 bases). The germline V gene encodes CDR1 SEHNR and CDR2 FQNEAQ (reference sequence). V lost 2 bases and J lost 5, with 12 bases in between. There are 14 residues in the CDR3. The CDR3 protein is CASSLNSGGETQYF. CDR3 coding DNA: TGTGCCAGCAGCTTAAACTCAGGGGGGGAGACCCAGTACTTC.

The gene calls are TRBV10-3 and TRBJ2-5; 12 bases are a match to TRBD2. The J segment lost 4 bases and the V segment lost 3 bases, leaving 3 bases of the junction unmatched. Germline-derived CDR1 and CDR2 are ENHRY and SYGVKD. The CDR3 totals 15 residues. CDR3 residues: CAISESTSGGETQYF. The CDR3 DNA reads TGTGCCATCAGTGAATCGACTAGCGGGGGAGAGACCCAGTACTTC.

Here the CDR3 DNA reads TGTGCCAGCAGCCCGGGGCAGGGTGTAAAAAGGATGAACACTGAAGCTTTCTTT. It specifies CASSPGQGVKRMNTEAFF. This sequence joins TRBV3-1 (or the pseudogene TRBV3-2) and TRBJ1-1, with D possibly matching TRBD1 (5 bases). The CDR3 length is 18 residues. The V gene lost 4 bases and the J gene lost 0 bases, with 21 bases spanning the gap. Germline V gives CDR1 LGHDT, CDR2 YNNKEL (reference sequence).

V gene TRBV3-1 (or the pseudogene TRBV3-2) combines with J gene TRBJ1-5; D unclear. V was pared by 0 bases and J by 0 bases, with 12 bases between. The CDR3 loop spans 17 amino acids. In germline, CDR1 is LGHDT, CDR2 YNNKEL (reference sequence). CDR3 sequence: CASSQDRPVYSNQPQHF. In nucleotides, the CDR3 is TGTGCCAGCAGCCAAGATCGACCAGTGTATAGCAATCAGCCCCAGCATTTT.

This clone was recorded once. V and J are TRBV5-5 and TRBJ2-7; 7 positions agree with TRBD2. Germline CDR1 SGHKS, CDR2 YYEKEE (reference sequence). Germline trimming cut 4 bases from V and 3 bases from J; bases unmatched to any gene: 4. The CDR3 spans 13 residues. This chain's CDR3 is CASSVGLIYEQYF. Written as DNA, the CDR3 is TGTGCCAGCAGCGTGGGACTAATCTACGAGCAGTACTTC.